This TCR beta chain emerged from a study of cytomegalovirus exposure and HLA in healthy donors. Study findings and constraints: Subsequent analysis of the approximately 110 validation repertoires found a tendency for first-cohort TCR clusters to co-occur. The listing of roughly 160 TCR beta chains classed them as cytomegalovirus-associated. In vitro experiments confirmed that a few CMV-associated chains were specific for CMV antigens.

V was trimmed by 4 bases and J by 0 bases, leaving 4 bases between them. The CDR3 is 14 residues long. Germline V gene sequence: CDR1 MNHEY, CDR2 SMNVEV (reference sequence). Comments on this clone: Antigen unknown.

TCRdb's table, derived via immunoSEQ multiplex PCR, lists solely in-frame clones and lacks some. The data hold tens of thousands of clones, with about four fifths observed a single time. This TCR was recovered from a young woman in good health and CMV-seropositive. V gene TRBV27 combines with J gene TRBJ1-6; D is unclear. The sample taken for sequencing was PBMCs. The CDR3 here is CASSWLSYNSPLHF. CDR3 DNA: TGTGCCAGCAGTTGGCTCTCCTATAATTCACCCCTCCACTTT.